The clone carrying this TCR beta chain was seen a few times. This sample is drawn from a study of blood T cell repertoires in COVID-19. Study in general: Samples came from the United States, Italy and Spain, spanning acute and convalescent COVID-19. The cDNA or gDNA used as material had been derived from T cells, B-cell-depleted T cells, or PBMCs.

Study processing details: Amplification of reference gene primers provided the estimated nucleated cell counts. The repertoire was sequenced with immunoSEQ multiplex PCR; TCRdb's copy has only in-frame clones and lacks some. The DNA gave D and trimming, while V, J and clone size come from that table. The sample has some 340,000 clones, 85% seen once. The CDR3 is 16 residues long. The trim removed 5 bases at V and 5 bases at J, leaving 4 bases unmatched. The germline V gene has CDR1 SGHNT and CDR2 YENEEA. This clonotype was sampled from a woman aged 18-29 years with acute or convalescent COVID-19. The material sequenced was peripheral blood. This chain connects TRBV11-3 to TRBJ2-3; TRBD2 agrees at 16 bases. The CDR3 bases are TGTGCCAGCAGCGGAGGGACTAGCGGGAGGGTAGATACGCAGTATTTT. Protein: CASSGGTSGRVDTQYF.